This TCR beta chain was obtained from a study of T cell responses to AZD1222 COVID-19 vaccine (dated by TCRdb to about 2021). Looking at the study overall: A total of just over 230 trial participants underwent TCR sequencing, of whom nearly 210 had received two doses of AZD1222 and about 25 had received two doses of the MenACWY control vaccine. Enrollment into the trials was organized by age into subgroups of 18-55, 56-69 and 70-plus years, and those subgroups contained around 150, 28 and 57 TCR-sequenced participants, respectively.

In light of the paper, this sample's time point label describes: about 28 days (+/-7) after the second vaccine dose. AZD1222 recipients given second doses at about 4 weeks or at about 12 weeks were pooled, since spike-specific TCR depth and breadth were not found to differ between the two schedules. Vaccinee samples were obtained from the UK trials COV001 and COV002, which included a single-blind randomized controlled phase 2/3 trial of AZD1222 (ChAdOx1 nCoV-19) in healthy adults. Trial participant PBMC samples were collected at day 0 and day 28 after the second dose for TCRbeta chain sequencing. The CDR3 regions of human TCRbeta chains were subjected to immunosequencing. The original pipeline was this. TCRs in the repertoires were compared against a reference library of SARS-CoV-2-specific TCRs that had been generated with the MIRA antigen-specificity platform. Breadth was defined as the fraction of unique TCRs that were SARS-CoV-2-associated. Depth was defined as the fraction of total T cells that were SARS-CoV-2-associated. Using the MIRA data, each spike-specific TCR was assigned both to the spike region to which the TCR was reactive and to a CD4 or CD8 class. Log10-transformed breadth and depth values were compared by one-way ANOVA with Sidak's multiple comparisons tests. Held by TCRdb, this immuneACCESS table contains in-frame sequences only and omits some clones. Under half of the omission traces to an unresolved V gene where checked; the cause of the rest is unknown. V, J and clone size reflect that table, while D and trimming were determined from the DNA. The sample profile shows about 150,000 clones; roughly nine tenths of them were found once. The ten top clones hold roughly 1.2% of the sample.

From cysteine to phenylalanine, the CDR3 is 12 amino acids long. The only DNA kept is the CDR3, 36 bases in frame from the first base. From a lookup of the germline V gene (reference sequence), CDR1 and CDR2 are DFQATT and SNEGSKA. The junction shows trimming of 3 bases on V and 5 bases on J, plus 8 bases between the germline ends. Worth noting for this clone: No antigen is known for it. Per-nucleotide qualities are absent, and no much larger clonotype sits a single base away.

General findings and caveats noted by the study authors: Conclusions about previously exposed vaccinees are limited, since just five or six AZD1222 recipients were seropositive for SARS-CoV-2 at baseline. Because no day 14 peak-response samples were available, repertoires were characterized only after the peak T cell response. The whole spike protein was spanned by vaccine-associated CD4 TCRs, and dominant responses were seen in regions 160-218 and 743-854. Participants were mostly white British, with more females than males. The authors suggested clonal diversity may have been underestimated. After two AZD1222 doses, spike-specific TCR breadth and depth were significantly higher than at day 0 and than in MenACWY recipients. The 56-69-year group was small, and its depth increase did not reach significance, likely because of low power. Reportedly, almost half of the unique spike-specific TCRs recognized epitopes lying outside the regions that are mutated in the B.1.351 and B.1.1.7 variants.

Sequencing was performed on peripheral blood, taken 28 days after the second AZD1222 dose. The rearrangement joined TRBV20-1 to TRBJ2-1, with the D gene not confidently named. The clonotype comes from an adult who received the AZD1222 COVID-19 vaccine. The CDR3 in this case is CSASEPDNEQFF. The DNA reads TGCAGTGCTAGTGAACCCGACAATGAGCAGTTCTTC.